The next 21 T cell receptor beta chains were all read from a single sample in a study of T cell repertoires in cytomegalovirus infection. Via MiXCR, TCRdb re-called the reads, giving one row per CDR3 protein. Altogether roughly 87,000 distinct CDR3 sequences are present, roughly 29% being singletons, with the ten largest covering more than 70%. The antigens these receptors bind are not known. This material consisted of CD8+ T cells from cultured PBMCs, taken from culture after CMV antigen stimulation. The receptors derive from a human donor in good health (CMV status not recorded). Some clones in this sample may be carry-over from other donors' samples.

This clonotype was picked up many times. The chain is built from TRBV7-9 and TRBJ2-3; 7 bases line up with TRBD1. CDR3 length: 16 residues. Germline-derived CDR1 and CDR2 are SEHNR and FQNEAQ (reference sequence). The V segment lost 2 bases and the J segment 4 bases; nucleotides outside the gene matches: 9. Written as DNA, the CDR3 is TGTGCCAGCAGCTTAACCGACAGGGTACCAGCAGATACGCAGTATTTT. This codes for CASSLTDRVPADTQYF. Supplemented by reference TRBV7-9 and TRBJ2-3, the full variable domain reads DTGVSQNPRHKITKRGQNVTFRCDPISEHNRLYWYRQTLGQGPEFLTYFQNEAQLEKSRLLSDRFSAERPKGSFSTLEIQRTEQGDSAMYLCASSLTDRVPADTQYFGPGTRLTVL.

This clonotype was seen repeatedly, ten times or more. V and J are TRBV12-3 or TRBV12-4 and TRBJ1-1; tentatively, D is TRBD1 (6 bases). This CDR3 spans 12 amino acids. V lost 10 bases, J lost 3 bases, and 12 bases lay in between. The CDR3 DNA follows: TGTGCCACAGGGGCAGGGGACACTGAAGCTTTCTTT. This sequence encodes CATGAGDTEAFF.

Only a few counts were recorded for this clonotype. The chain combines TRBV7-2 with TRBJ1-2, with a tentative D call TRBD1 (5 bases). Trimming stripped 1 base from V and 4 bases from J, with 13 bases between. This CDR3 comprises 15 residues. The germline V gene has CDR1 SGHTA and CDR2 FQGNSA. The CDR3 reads CASSLDPGVGYGYTF. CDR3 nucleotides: TGTGCCAGCAGCTTAGATCCGGGGGTTGGCTATGGCTACACCTTC.

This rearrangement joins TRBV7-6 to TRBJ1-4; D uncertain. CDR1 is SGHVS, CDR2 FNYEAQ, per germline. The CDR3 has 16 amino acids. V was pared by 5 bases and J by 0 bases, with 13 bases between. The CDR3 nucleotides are TGTGCCAGCAGCAGACCGACCGCGGCAACTAATGAAAAACTGTTTTTT. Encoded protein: CASSRPTAATNEKLFF.

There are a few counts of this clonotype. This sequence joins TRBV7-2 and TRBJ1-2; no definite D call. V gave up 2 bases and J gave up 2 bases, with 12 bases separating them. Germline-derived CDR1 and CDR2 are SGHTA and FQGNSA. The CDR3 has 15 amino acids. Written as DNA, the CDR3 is TGTGCCAGCAGCTTACGGGCAGCCTTGAACTATGGCTACACCTTC. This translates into CASSLRAALNYGYTF.

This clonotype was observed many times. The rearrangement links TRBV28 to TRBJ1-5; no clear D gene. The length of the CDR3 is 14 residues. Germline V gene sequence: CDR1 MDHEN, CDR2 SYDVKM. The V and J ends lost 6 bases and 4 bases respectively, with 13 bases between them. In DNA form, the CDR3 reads TGTGCCAGCAGAGTCGTAGAGACGAATCAGCCCCAGCATTTT. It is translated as CASRVVETNQPQHF.

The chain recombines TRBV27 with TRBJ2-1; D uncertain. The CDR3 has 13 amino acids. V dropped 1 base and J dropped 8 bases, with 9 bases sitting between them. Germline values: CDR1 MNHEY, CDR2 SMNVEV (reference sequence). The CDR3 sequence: CASSLFLGYEQFF. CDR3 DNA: TGTGCCAGCAGTTTATTCCTCGGCTATGAGCAGTTCTTC.

CDR3 region: CASSLISAVLPEAFF. For the CDR3, the DNA is TGTGCCAGCAGCTTAATATCGGCTGTTCTTCCTGAAGCTTTCTTT. The chain recombines TRBV7-6 with TRBJ1-1; D not certain. CDR1 and CDR2 (germline): SGHVS, FNYEAQ. Trimming removed 2 bases from V and 6 bases from J, with 16 bases in between. The CDR3 runs 15 residues.

CDR3 residues: CASSLLWTSGEDEQFF. The CDR3 nucleotides are TGCGCCAGCAGCCTACTATGGACTAGCGGGGAGGATGAGCAGTTCTTC. The rearrangement joins TRBV4-1 to TRBJ2-1; 12 bases are a match to TRBD2. The CDR3 runs to 16 residues. In germline, CDR1 is MGHRA, CDR2 YSYEKL. Trimming took 4 bases from V and 8 from J; bases not matched to a gene: 9.

The CDR3 reads CASSDLTSGGAGEQFF. CDR3 sequence (DNA): TGTGCCAGCAGTGACCTGACTAGCGGGGGGGCGGGGGAGCAGTTCTTC. The chain couples TRBV2 to TRBJ2-1; 14 bases match TRBD2. The V gene end was trimmed by 3 bases and the J gene end by 10 bases; junction bases not matched to a gene: 8. The CDR3 runs 16 residues. Germline loops: CDR1 SNHLY, CDR2 FYNNEI. The whole variable domain, filled in from reference TRBV2 and TRBJ2-1, reads EPEVTQTPSHQVTQMGQEVILRCVPISNHLYFYWYRQILGQKVEFLVSFYNNEISEKSEIFDDQFSVERPDGSNFTLKIRSTKLEDSAMYFCASSDLTSGGAGEQFFGPGTRLTVL.

DNA of the CDR3: TGCGCCAGCAGCCAAGAGGGCGTCGGGGGACTCACAGATACGCAGTATTTT. This gives the protein CASSQEGVGGLTDTQYF. The genes are TRBV4-1 and TRBJ2-3; possibly TRBD2 for D (6 bases). The ends were cut back, 0 bases at V and 2 bases at J, with 15 bases in the middle. In germline, CDR1 is MGHRA, CDR2 YSYEKL. The CDR3 spans 17 residues.

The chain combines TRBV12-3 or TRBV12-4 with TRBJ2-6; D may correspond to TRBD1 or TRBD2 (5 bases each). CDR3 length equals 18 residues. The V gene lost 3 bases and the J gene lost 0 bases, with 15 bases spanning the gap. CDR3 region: CASSFGWGSSSGANVLTF. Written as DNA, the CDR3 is TGTGCCAGCAGTTTTGGTTGGGGGTCAAGCTCTGGGGCCAACGTCCTGACTTTC.

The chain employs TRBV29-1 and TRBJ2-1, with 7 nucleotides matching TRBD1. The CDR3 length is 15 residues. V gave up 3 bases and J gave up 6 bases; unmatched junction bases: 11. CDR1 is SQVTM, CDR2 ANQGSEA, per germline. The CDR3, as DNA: TGCAGCGTTGATGGTGTAGACAGGGACCTCAATGAGCAGTTCTTC. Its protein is CSVDGVDRDLNEQFF.

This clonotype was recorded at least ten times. CDR3 DNA: TGTGCCAGCAGCTTAGCGCCCCGGGACTTTAATGAAAAACTGTTTTTT. Its protein is CASSLAPRDFNEKLFF. The chain employs TRBV7-2 and TRBJ1-4, with TRBD1 as a possible D gene (5 bases). The CDR3 loop spans 16 amino acids. V lost 0 bases and J lost 4, with 12 bases in between. From germline, CDR1 is SGHTA and CDR2 FQGNSA.

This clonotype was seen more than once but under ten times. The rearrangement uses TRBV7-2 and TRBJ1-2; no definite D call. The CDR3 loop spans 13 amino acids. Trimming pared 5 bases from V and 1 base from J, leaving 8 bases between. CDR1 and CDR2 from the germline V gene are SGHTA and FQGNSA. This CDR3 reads CASSPGLNYGYTF. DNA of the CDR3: TGTGCCAGCAGCCCGGGCCTTAACTATGGCTACACCTTC.

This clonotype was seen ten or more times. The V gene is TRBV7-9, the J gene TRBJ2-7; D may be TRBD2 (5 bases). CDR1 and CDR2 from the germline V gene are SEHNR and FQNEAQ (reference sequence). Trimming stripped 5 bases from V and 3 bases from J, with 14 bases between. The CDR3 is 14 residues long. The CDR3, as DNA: TGTGCCAGCAGCCCGACCTGGGAGAACTACGAGCAGTACTTC. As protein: CASSPTWENYEQYF.

CDR3 residues: CASSFLGTENYEQYF. CDR3 DNA sequence: TGTGCCAGCAGTTTTCTAGGGACAGAAAACTACGAGCAGTACTTC. This chain links TRBV6-6 with TRBJ2-7; 7 positions agree with TRBD1. This CDR3 comprises 15 residues. Germline trimming cut 4 bases from V and 3 bases from J; bases unmatched to any gene: 9. The V gene's germline CDR1 is MNHNY and CDR2 SVGAGI (reference sequence).

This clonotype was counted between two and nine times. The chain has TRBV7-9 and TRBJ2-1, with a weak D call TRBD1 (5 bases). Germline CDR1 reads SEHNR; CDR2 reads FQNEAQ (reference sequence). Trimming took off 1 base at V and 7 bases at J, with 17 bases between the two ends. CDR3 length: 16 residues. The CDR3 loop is CASSLVGQGQMNEQFF. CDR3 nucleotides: TGTGCCAGCAGCTTAGTCGGCCAGGGTCAGATGAATGAGCAGTTCTTC.

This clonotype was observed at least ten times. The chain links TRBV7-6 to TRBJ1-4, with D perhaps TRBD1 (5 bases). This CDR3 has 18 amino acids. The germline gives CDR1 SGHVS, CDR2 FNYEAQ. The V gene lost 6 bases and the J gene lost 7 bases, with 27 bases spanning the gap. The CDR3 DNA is TGTGCCAGCAGTAAAACAGCCGGGACGCTAACGCGGGGTGAAAAACTGTTTTTT. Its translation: CASSKTAGTLTRGEKLFF.

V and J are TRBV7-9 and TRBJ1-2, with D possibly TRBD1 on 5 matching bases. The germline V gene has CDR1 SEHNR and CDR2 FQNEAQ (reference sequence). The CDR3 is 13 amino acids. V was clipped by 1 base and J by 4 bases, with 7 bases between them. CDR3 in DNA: TGTGCCAGCAGCTTAGGACAGTTCTATGGCTACACCTTC. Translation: CASSLGQFYGYTF.

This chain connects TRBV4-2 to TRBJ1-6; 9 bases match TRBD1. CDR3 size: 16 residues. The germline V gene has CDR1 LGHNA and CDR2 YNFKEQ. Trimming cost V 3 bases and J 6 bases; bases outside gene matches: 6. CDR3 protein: CASSHPGDRANSPLHF. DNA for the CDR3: TGTGCCAGCAGCCATCCGGGGGACAGGGCTAATTCACCCCTCCACTTT.